This T cell receptor beta chain is from a study of T cell changes during pregnancy in multiple sclerosis. This clone has just a few counts. This CDR3 has 16 amino acids. Trimming removed 4 bases at V and 4 bases at J, with 18 bases between. Germline V lookup: CDR1 SGHRS, CDR2 YFSETQ. The table came from immunoSEQ multiplex PCR; TCRdb's copy has only in-frame clones and leaves some out. The table lists 40,000 to 50,000 clones, about nine tenths of them singletons. This sample comprised CD8+ T cells from peripheral blood mononuclear cells, obtained in the first trimester of pregnancy. The J gene is TRBJ1-5, the V gene TRBV5-1; D remains ambiguous. The receptor comes from a female donor with multiple sclerosis, enrolled in a pregnancy study. This chain's CDR3 is CASSEHQARGNQPQHF. The DNA for the CDR3 is TGCGCCAGCAGCGAACATCAGGCCCGGGGAAATCAGCCCCAGCATTTT.